A single sample is the source of the 31 T cell receptor beta chains below, sequenced in a study of beta chain features in type 1 diabetes. No antigen has been identified for these receptors. Whole-study results and caveats: Researchers report that Type 1 diabetes patients had moderately but significantly shorter TCRB CDR3s across all four CD4+ subsets.

As every portion of the isolated RNA was reverse transcribed, the sequencing read expressed TCRB transcripts. Clones were read by immunoSEQ multiplex PCR, and TCRdb kept only the in-frame ones, dropping some. Counted here are 600,000 to 750,000 clones, 12% occurring once; the ten biggest clones make up around 0.12%. Sequencing was performed on naive CD4+ T cells from blood. The receptors come from a man in his thirties or forties with type 1 diabetes.

This sequence joins TRBV5-6 and TRBJ1-2; the D gene is possibly TRBD1 (5 bases). Germline CDR1 is SGHDT and CDR2 is YYEEEE. With 4 bases removed from V and 4 bases from J, the gap between germline ends came to 14 bases. The length of the CDR3 is 14 residues. DNA for the CDR3: TGTGCCAGCAGCCGTGGAAAGGGGACCTATGGCTACACCTTC. Protein sequence: CASSRGKGTYGYTF.

The chain couples TRBV6-1 to TRBJ1-4, with D possibly TRBD1 on 5 matching bases. The CDR3 covers 12 residues. V shed 7 bases and J shed 6 bases, with 9 bases lying between them. Germline values: CDR1 MNHNS, CDR2 SASEGT. The CDR3 region has the DNA TGTGCCAGCACCCAGGGAGATGAAAAACTGTTTTTT. Its protein product is CASTQGDEKLFF.

The chain recombines TRBV10-3 with TRBJ2-3, with TRBD1 identical over 12 bases. Trimming took 6 bases from V and 6 from J; bases not matched to a gene: 7. CDR1 and CDR2 (germline): ENHRY, SYGVKD. This CDR3 has 15 amino acids. CDR3 sequence: CAIRSGTGGADTQYF. DNA of the CDR3: TGTGCCATCAGGTCCGGGACAGGGGGCGCGGATACGCAGTATTTT.

This clone was counted only a few times. The chain combines TRBV2 with TRBJ2-7, with 7 bases that match TRBD2. The CDR3 contains 16 residues. V shed 0 bases, J shed 2 bases, and the junction held 7 bases outside the gene matches. Germline CDR1 reads SNHLY; CDR2 reads FYNNEI. As DNA, the CDR3 is TGTGCCAGCAGTGAAGCAGGGGTAAGCGGGGCCTACGAGCAGTACTTC. Its translation: CASSEAGVSGAYEQYF.

The CDR3 nucleotides are TGTGCCAGCAGGCGCCCCGGGACTAGCGGGGGAAATGAGCAGTTCTTC. Translated, it gives CASRRPGTSGGNEQFF. The rearrangement joins TRBV7-2 to TRBJ2-1, with TRBD2 identical over 14 bases. The germline CDR1 and CDR2 sequences are SGHTA and FQGNSA. The V and J ends lost 6 bases and 7 bases, in that order; junction bases with no gene match: 8. The CDR3 extends over 16 amino acids.

This clone was counted only a few times. The chain joins TRBV30 to TRBJ2-6; no clear D gene. Germline assignment: CDR1 GTSNPN and CDR2 SVGIG (reference sequence). Deletions cut 3 bases from V and 2 bases from J, with 5 bases between. This CDR3 region has 13 residues. The CDR3 region has the DNA TGTGCCTGGAGCCCCCCTGGGGCCAACGTCCTGACTTTC. Translating it yields CAWSPPGANVLTF.

This clone was observed a handful of times. This chain connects TRBV30 to TRBJ2-3; TRBD2 agrees at 10 bases. The trim removed 4 bases at V and 5 bases at J, leaving 6 bases unmatched. The CDR3 length is 14 residues. CDR1 and CDR2 (germline): GTSNPN, SVGIG (reference sequence). Here the CDR3 DNA reads TGTGCCTGGAAGCGGGGGGGCGAGGAAGATACGCAGTATTTT. Its translation: CAWKRGGEEDTQYF.

Only a few counts were recorded for this clone. V and J are TRBV29-1 and TRBJ2-3, with TRBD2 matching over 11 bases. Germline V gene sequence: CDR1 SQVTM, CDR2 ANQGSEA. The ends lost 3 bases at V and 4 bases at J; junction bases unmatched: 6. The CDR3 contains 15 residues. CDR3 nucleotide sequence: TGCAGCGTTGAGGTAGCGGGGGGGCCGGCAGATACGCAGTATTTT. It codes for CSVEVAGGPADTQYF.

This clone turned up a few times. The chain couples TRBV7-2 to TRBJ2-7, with TRBD2 identical over 13 bases. The CDR3 covers 14 residues. The trim removed 5 bases at V and 7 bases at J, leaving 5 bases unmatched. CDR1 is SGHTA, CDR2 FQGNSA, per germline. The CDR3 protein is CASSLGLAGAEQYF. The CDR3 DNA sequence: TGTGCCAGCAGCCTAGGACTAGCGGGGGCGGAGCAGTACTTC. Complete variable domain (other parts from reference TRBV7-2 and TRBJ2-7): GAGVSQSPSNKVTEKGKDVELRCDPISGHTALYWYRQSLGQGLEFLIYFQGNSAPDKSGLPSDRFSAERTGGSVSTLTIQRTQQEDSAVYLCASSLGLAGAEQYFGPGTRLTVT.

V gene TRBV5-1 combines with J gene TRBJ2-5; D is uncertain. CDR3 length equals 14 residues. V lost 0 bases to trimming and J lost 2 bases, with 8 bases between them. CDR1 and CDR2 (germline): SGHRS, YFSETQ. CDR3 amino acids: CASSLGFEQETQYF. In nucleotides, the CDR3 is TGCGCCAGCAGCTTGGGATTCGAACAAGAGACCCAGTACTTC. Full variable domain (remainder filled in from reference TRBV5-1 and TRBJ2-5): KAGVTQTPRYLIKTRGQQVTLSCSPISGHRSVSWYQQTPGQGLQFLFEYFSETQRNKGNFPGRFSGRQFSNSRSEMNVSTLELGDSALYLCASSLGFEQETQYFGPGTRLLVL.

The table lists this clone with a few counts. Other nucleotide sequences from this sample produce the same CDR3. V is TRBV9 and J is TRBJ2-3; 9 bases fit TRBD2. J lost 4 bases, V lost 0 bases, and 12 bases had no gene match. The CDR3 has 18 amino acids. CDR1 is SGDLS and CDR2 is YYNGEE in the germline V gene. The CDR3 DNA follows: TGTGCCAGCAGCGTAGGGGGAAGCGGGGGGCCCCCCCCAGATACGCAGTATTTT. Amino acid sequence: CASSVGGSGGPPPDTQYF.

The gene calls are TRBV4-3 and TRBJ2-3; the match to TRBD2 covers 8 bases. This CDR3 is 15 amino acids long. V trimming: 0 bases; J trimming: 9 bases; junction bases outside the gene matches: 8. Germline assignment: CDR1 LGHNA and CDR2 YSLEER. The CDR3 nucleotides read TGCGCCAGCAGCCAAGATCTAGTAGCGGGGTTGACGCAGTATTTT. It is translated as CASSQDLVAGLTQYF.

This clone was recorded a few times. The chain has TRBV7-9 and TRBJ2-7; TRBD2 matches at 7 bases. With V trimmed by 7 bases and J by 3 bases, 6 bases remained unmatched. Germline CDR1 reads SEHNR; CDR2 reads FQNEAQ (reference sequence). This CDR3 is 13 amino acids long. DNA of the CDR3: TGTGCCAGCACCCACGGGGAGGGCTACGAGCAGTACTTC. It specifies CASTHGEGYEQYF.

This clone was seen only a few times. The chain has TRBV5-4 and TRBJ2-5; no clear D gene. V was pared by 4 bases and J by 0 bases, with 13 bases between. Germline lookup yields CDR1 SGHNT and CDR2 YYREEE (reference sequence). The CDR3 has 15 amino acids. CDR3 region: CASSVARLHQETQYF. The CDR3 nucleotides read TGTGCCAGCAGCGTTGCTAGACTGCACCAAGAGACCCAGTACTTC.

This clone was counted between two and nine times. The genes are TRBV6-6 and TRBJ2-1; D may be TRBD1 (6 bases). The CDR3 is 16 residues long. V lost 2 bases and J 8 bases, leaving 19 bases between the germline ends. Germline V gene data show CDR1 as MNHNY and CDR2 as SVGAGI (reference sequence). CDR3 DNA: TGTGCCAGCAGTTACGGTAGTCTCGCCAGGGGCCATGAGCAGTTCTTC. It is translated as CASSYGSLARGHEQFF.

This clone was observed a handful of times. This chain uses TRBV9 with TRBJ2-2; 7 bases line up with TRBD2. The CDR3 has 14 residues. Unmatched junction bases numbered 1, after V lost 5 bases and J lost 0 bases. The germline V gene encodes CDR1 SGDLS and CDR2 YYNGEE. CDR3 in DNA: TGTGCCAGCAGGAGCGGGGCGAACACCGGGGAGCTGTTTTTT. Encoded protein: CASRSGANTGELFF. Full variable domain (outside the CDR3, taken from reference TRBV9 and TRBJ2-2): DSGVTQTPKHLITATGQRVTLRCSPRSGDLSVYWYQQSLDQGLQFLIQYYNGEERAKGNILERFSAQQFPDLHSELNLSSLELGDSALYFCASRSGANTGELFFGEGSRLTVL.

A few counts support this clone. The rearrangement links TRBV2 to TRBJ1-6; D perhaps matches TRBD1 (5 bases). V was pared by 1 base and J by 10 bases, with 14 bases between. Germline V gene lookup returns CDR1 SNHLY and CDR2 FYNNEI. This CDR3 region has 15 residues. The CDR3 here is CASSEGSLWGSPLHF. The DNA of the CDR3 is TGTGCCAGCAGTGAAGGGTCACTCTGGGGCTCACCCCTCCACTTT.

The J gene is TRBJ2-1, the V gene TRBV7-2; D is undetermined. Trimming left V 5 bases short and J 2 bases short, with 13 bases between. Germline V lookup: CDR1 SGHTA, CDR2 FQGNSA. The CDR3 is made up of 15 amino acids. CDR3 bases: TGTGCCAGCAGCCCCTACAGCATGACCTACAATGAGCAGTTCTTC. Translated, it gives CASSPYSMTYNEQFF.

This clone was seen a handful of times. This chain uses TRBV6-6 with TRBJ2-7, with 8 bases identical to TRBD1. V lost 5 bases to trimming and J lost 4 bases; unmatched junction nucleotides: 4. Per the germline V gene, CDR1 is MNHNY and CDR2 is SVGAGI (reference sequence). The CDR3 has 13 residues. The DNA for the CDR3 is TGTGCCAGCAGTCGGGACAGGCTTTACGAGCAGTACTTC. Protein: CASSRDRLYEQYF.

The chain uses TRBV7-2 and TRBJ1-2, with no clear D. Germline CDR1 is SGHTA and CDR2 is FQGNSA. With 1 base removed from V and 2 bases from J, the gap between germline ends came to 11 bases. The CDR3 is 15 amino acids. CDR3 DNA: TGTGCCAGCAGCTTAGGATTCGGCAGGAACTATGGCTACACCTTC. This translates into CASSLGFGRNYGYTF.

V usage is TRBV2 and J usage is TRBJ2-7; 8 nucleotides align to TRBD2. This CDR3 contains 12 residues. The germline V gene has CDR1 SNHLY and CDR2 FYNNEI. V was pared by 7 bases and J by 6 bases, with 5 bases of the junction left unmatched. The CDR3 coding sequence is TGTGCCAGCATTAGCGGGGTAAGCGAGCAGTACTTC. Protein product: CASISGVSEQYF.

The rearrangement uses TRBV4-3 and TRBJ2-1; 7 positions match TRBD1. This CDR3 is built from 15 residues. Trimming at V came to 4 bases and at J to 3 bases, leaving 6 bases not matched to a gene. Germline CDR1 reads LGHNA; CDR2 reads YSLEER. DNA for the CDR3: TGCGCCAGCAGCCGTTGGCAGGGGGTCTACAATGAGCAGTTCTTC. It translates to CASSRWQGVYNEQFF.

This clone was seen only a few times. The CDR3 sequence: CASSTGTSGGATDTQYF. DNA of the CDR3: TGCGCCAGCAGCACCGGGACTAGCGGGGGGGCCACAGATACGCAGTATTTT. The rearrangement links TRBV5-1 to TRBJ2-3; 16 bases match TRBD2. The CDR3 runs 17 residues. Germline trimming cut 4 bases from V and 2 bases from J; bases unmatched to any gene: 4. Germline-derived CDR1 and CDR2 are SGHRS and YFSETQ.

This clone was seen only a few times. The chain uses TRBV9 and TRBJ1-3; D uncertain. Looked up from germline, CDR1 is SGDLS and CDR2 is YYNGEE. This CDR3 region has 15 residues. V lost 3 bases and J lost 0, with 10 bases in between. CDR3 sequence reads: CASSGLGISGNTIYF. The CDR3 nucleotides are TGTGCCAGCAGCGGCCTCGGAATCTCTGGAAACACCATATATTTT.

The chain recombines TRBV2 with TRBJ2-5; TRBD2 might be the D (5 bases). Trimming left V 1 base short and J 7 bases short, with 10 bases between. This CDR3 region has 13 residues. Germline values: CDR1 SNHLY, CDR2 FYNNEI. Here the CDR3 DNA reads TGTGCCAGCAGTGAAGAGGCGGGTGGGACCCAGTACTTC. It encodes CASSEEAGGTQYF. The full variable domain, rest sourced from reference TRBV2 and TRBJ2-5, is EPEVTQTPSHQVTQMGQEVILRCVPISNHLYFYWYRQILGQKVEFLVSFYNNEISEKSEIFDDQFSVERPDGSNFTLKIRSTKLEDSAMYFCASSEEAGGTQYFGPGTRLLVL.

The J gene is TRBJ2-7, the V gene TRBV14; the match to TRBD1 covers 8 bases. Germline V gene lookup returns CDR1 SGHDN and CDR2 FVKESK. The V gene end was trimmed by 5 bases and the J gene end by 0 bases; junction bases not matched to a gene: 6. The CDR3 consists of 15 residues. DNA of the CDR3: TGTGCCAGCAGCTTCGCGGGACAGGCCTCCTACGAGCAGTACTTC. Protein sequence: CASSFAGQASYEQYF.

The chain joins TRBV4-3 to TRBJ2-3, with D hard to call. From germline, CDR1 is LGHNA and CDR2 YSLEER. V lost 1 base, J lost 0 bases, and 5 bases lay in between. This CDR3 is built from 14 residues. The CDR3 coding sequence is TGCGCCAGCAGCCAAGCTCCCAGCACAGATACGCAGTATTTT. It codes for CASSQAPSTDTQYF.

J is TRBJ2-7 and V is TRBV6-5; perhaps TRBD1 as D (6 bases). CDR1 and CDR2 from the germline V gene are MNHEY and SVGAGI. This CDR3 has 12 residues. The V gene lost 5 bases and the J gene lost 4 bases, with 9 bases spanning the gap. CDR3 region: CASSQGWYEQYF. The CDR3 DNA reads as TGTGCCAGCAGTCAGGGGTGGTACGAGCAGTACTTC.

The CDR3 loop reads CASSLVPSSGGQETQYF. The CDR3 bases are TGTGCCAGCAGCTTAGTTCCGTCTAGCGGGGGGCAAGAGACCCAGTACTTC. The J gene is TRBJ2-5, the V gene TRBV7-8; TRBD2 aligns across 11 bases. After removal of 1 base from V and 2 bases from J, the junction contained 6 bases not matched to a gene. Germline V gene data show CDR1 as SGHVS and CDR2 as FQNEAQ. This CDR3 region has 17 residues.

The chain combines TRBV29-1 with TRBJ1-3; D is undetermined. Trimming cost V 6 bases and J 2 bases, with 17 bases left between them. Germline V CDR1 and CDR2: SQVTM, ANQGSEA. The CDR3 totals 15 residues. CDR3 DNA: TGCAGCGTCAAAGATCAGCCAGGCCCTGGAAACACCATATATTTT. Protein: CSVKDQPGPGNTIYF.

Only a few counts were recorded for this clone. This sequence joins TRBV19 and TRBJ2-1, with 10 bases matching TRBD2. Germline lookup yields CDR1 LNHDA and CDR2 SQIVND (reference sequence). After removal of 2 bases from V and 9 bases from J, the junction contained 4 bases not matched to a gene. The CDR3 spans 14 residues. This CDR3 is CASSIKRGGFEQFF. In DNA, the CDR3 is TGTGCCAGTAGTATAAAGCGGGGGGGCTTTGAGCAGTTCTTC.